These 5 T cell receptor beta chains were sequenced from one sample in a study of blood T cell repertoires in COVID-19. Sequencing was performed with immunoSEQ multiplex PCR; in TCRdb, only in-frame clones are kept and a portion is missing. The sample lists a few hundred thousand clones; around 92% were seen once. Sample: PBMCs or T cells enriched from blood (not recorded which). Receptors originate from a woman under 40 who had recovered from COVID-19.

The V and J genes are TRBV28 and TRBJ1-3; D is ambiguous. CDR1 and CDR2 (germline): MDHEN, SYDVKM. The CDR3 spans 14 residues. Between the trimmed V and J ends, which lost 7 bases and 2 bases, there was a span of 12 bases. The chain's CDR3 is CASTESGTGNTIYF. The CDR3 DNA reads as TGTGCCAGCACCGAATCGGGGACTGGAAACACCATATATTTT.

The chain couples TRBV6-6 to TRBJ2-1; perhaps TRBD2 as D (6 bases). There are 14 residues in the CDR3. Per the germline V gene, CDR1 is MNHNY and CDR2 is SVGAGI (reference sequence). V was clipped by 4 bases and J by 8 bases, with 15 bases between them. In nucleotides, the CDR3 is TGTGCCAGCAGTTCTCTGACTAGTCGGCATGAGCAGTTCTTC. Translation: CASSSLTSRHEQFF.

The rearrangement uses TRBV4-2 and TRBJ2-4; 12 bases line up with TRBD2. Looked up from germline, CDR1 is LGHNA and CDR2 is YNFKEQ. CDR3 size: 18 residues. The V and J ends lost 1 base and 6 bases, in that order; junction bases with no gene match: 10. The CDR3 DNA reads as TGTGCCAGCAGCCAAGGGGTCCGACTAGCGGGAGTAGGAAACATTCAGTACTTC. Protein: CASSQGVRLAGVGNIQYF.

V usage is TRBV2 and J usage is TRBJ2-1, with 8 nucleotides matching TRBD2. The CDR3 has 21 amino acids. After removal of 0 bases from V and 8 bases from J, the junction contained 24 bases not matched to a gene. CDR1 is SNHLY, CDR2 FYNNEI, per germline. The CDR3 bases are TGTGCCAGCAGTGAAGCCTCTAGGGCCTTGGTCGGAGGGCCGACTAGCGATGAGCAGTTCTTC. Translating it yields CASSEASRALVGGPTSDEQFF.

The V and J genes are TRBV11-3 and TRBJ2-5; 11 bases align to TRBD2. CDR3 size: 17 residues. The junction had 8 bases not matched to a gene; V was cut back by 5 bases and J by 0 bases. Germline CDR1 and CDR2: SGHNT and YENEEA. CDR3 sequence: CASSPGLAGIHQETQYF. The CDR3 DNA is TGTGCCAGCAGCCCAGGACTAGCGGGCATACACCAAGAGACCCAGTACTTC.